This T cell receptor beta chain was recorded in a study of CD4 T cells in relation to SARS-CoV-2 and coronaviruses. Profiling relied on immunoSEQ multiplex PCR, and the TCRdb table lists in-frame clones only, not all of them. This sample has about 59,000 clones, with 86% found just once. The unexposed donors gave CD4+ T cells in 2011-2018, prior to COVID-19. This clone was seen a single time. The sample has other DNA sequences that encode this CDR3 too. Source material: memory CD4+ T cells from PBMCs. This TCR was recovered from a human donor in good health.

The CDR3 spells CASSPTRQGDYEQYF. CDR3 nucleotides: TGTGCCAGCAGCCCAACCCGGCAGGGGGACTACGAGCAGTACTTC. This rearrangement joins TRBV9 to TRBJ2-7, with TRBD1 matching 7 bases. The CDR3 has 15 amino acids. V lost 4 bases and J lost 3; bases outside the gene matches: 10. The germline V gene has CDR1 SGDLS and CDR2 YYNGEE.